This T cell receptor beta chain was profiled in a study of shared clonotypes between healthy human individuals. Generated by immunoSEQ multiplex PCR, the TCRdb table keeps only in-frame clones and is missing some. The sample yields a few million clones, approximately 92% seen once. The V and J ends lost 5 bases and 4 bases respectively, with 11 bases between them. This CDR3 has 14 residues. The germline V gene has CDR1 MNHEY and CDR2 SVGAGI. The receptor was isolated from a man aged 18 to 30 in good health. The sample comprised naive CD4+ T cells sorted from blood. The subset denotes: CD45RA+ positively selected. The rearrangement joins TRBV6-5 to TRBJ1-4; no definite D call. CDR3 bases: TGTGCCAGCAGTCCGCAGGCGGTTAATGAAAAACTGTTTTTT. This codes for CASSPQAVNEKLFF.